This T cell receptor beta chain was identified in a study of blood T cell repertoires in COVID-19. Study overall: Whether acute or convalescent, the COVID-19 samples came from the United States, Italy and Spain. The cDNA or gDNA used as material had been derived from T cells, B-cell-depleted T cells, or PBMCs.

CDR1 is SGHRS, CDR2 YFSETQ, per germline. Losses at the gene ends were 4 bases for V and 5 bases for J; bases not matched to a gene: 7. CDR3 length: 15 residues. The protocol was immunoSEQ multiplex PCR, while the TCRdb copy is restricted to in-frame clones and leaves out a portion. This table has around 300,000 clones, 90% appearing once. One Seattle source followed patients from active infection through their disease course. The chain recombines TRBV5-1 with TRBJ2-3, with 10 bases aligning to TRBD2. Source material: peripheral blood. This TCR was recovered from a woman aged 40 to 50 with COVID-19, enrolled during active disease. CDR3 nucleotides: TGCGCCAGCAGCAGCGGGAGGGCGGCGAGAGATACGCAGTATTTT. This sequence encodes CASSSGRAARDTQYF.